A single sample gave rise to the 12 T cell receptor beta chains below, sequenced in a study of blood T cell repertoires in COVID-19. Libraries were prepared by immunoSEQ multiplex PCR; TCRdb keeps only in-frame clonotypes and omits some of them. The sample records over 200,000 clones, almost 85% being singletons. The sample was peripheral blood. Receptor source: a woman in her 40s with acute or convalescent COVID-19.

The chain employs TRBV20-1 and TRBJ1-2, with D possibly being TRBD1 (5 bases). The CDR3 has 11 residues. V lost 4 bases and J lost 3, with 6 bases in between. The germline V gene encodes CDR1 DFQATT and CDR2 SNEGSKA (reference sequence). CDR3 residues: CSATGYYGYTF. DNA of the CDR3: TGCAGTGCTACAGGGTACTATGGCTACACCTTC.

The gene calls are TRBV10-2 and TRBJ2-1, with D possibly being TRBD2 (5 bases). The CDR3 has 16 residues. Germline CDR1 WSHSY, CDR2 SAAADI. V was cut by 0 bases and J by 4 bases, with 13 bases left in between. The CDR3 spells CASSESNSGFYNEQFF. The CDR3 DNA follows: TGCGCCAGCAGTGAGTCGAACTCGGGATTTTACAATGAGCAGTTCTTC.

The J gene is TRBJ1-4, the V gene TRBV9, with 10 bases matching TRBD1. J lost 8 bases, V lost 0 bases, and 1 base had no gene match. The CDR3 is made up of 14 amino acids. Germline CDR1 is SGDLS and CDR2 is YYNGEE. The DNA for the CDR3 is TGTGCCAGCAGCGTAGCGACAGGGGGCGAAAAACTGTTTTTT. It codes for CASSVATGGEKLFF.

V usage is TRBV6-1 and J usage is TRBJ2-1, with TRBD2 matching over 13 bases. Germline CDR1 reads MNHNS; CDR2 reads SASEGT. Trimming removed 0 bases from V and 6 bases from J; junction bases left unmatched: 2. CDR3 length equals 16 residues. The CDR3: CASSEAGLAGVNEQFF. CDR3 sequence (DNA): TGTGCCAGCAGTGAAGCAGGACTAGCGGGAGTCAATGAGCAGTTCTTC.

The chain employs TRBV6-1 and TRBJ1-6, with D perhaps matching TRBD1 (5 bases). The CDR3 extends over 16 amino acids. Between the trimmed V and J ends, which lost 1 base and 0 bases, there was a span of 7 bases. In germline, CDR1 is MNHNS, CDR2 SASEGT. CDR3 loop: CASSEVDSSYNSPLHF. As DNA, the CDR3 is TGTGCCAGCAGTGAAGTCGACAGCTCCTATAATTCACCCCTCCACTTT.

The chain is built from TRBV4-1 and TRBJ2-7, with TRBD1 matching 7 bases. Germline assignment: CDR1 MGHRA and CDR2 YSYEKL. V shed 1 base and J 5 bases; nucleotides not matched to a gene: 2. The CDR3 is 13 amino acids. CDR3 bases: TGCGCCAGCAGCCAAGGTCAGGGGGACGAGCAGTACTTC. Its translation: CASSQGQGDEQYF.

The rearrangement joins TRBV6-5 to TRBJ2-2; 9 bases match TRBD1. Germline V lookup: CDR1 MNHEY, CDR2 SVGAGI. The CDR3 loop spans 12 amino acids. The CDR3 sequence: CGTGERTGELFF. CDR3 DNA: TGTGGGACAGGGGAACGAACCGGGGAGCTGTTTTTT.

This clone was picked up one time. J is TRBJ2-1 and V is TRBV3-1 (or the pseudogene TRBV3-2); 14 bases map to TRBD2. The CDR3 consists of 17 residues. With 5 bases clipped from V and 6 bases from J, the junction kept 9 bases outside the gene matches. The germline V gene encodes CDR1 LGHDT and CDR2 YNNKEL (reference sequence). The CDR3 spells CASSTLPGTSGGNEQFF. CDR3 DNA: TGTGCCAGCAGCACGTTACCCGGGACTAGCGGGGGCAATGAGCAGTTCTTC.

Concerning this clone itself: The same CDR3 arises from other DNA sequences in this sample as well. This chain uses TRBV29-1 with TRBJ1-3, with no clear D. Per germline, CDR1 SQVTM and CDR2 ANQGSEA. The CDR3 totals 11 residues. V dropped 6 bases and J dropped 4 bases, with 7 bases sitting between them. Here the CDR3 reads CSVGGGNTIYF. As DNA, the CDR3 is TGCAGCGTCGGCGGGGGAAACACCATATATTTT.

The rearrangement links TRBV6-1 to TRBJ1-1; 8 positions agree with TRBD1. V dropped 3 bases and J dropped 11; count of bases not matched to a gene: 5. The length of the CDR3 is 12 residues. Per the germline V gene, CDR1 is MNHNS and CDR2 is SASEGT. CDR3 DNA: TGTGCCAGCAGTGATTACAGGGGGGACGCTTTCTTT. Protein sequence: CASSDYRGDAFF.

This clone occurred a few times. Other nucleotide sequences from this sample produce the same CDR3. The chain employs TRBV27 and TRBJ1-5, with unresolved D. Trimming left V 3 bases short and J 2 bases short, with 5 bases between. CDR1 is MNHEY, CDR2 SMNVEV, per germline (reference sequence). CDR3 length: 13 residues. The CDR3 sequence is CASSLAGNQPQHF. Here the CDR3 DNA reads TGTGCCAGCAGTTTGGCAGGCAATCAGCCCCAGCATTTT.

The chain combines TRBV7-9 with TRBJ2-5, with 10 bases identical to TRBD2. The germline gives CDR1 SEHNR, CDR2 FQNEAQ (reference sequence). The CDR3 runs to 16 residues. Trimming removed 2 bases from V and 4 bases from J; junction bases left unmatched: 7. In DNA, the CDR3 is TGTGCCAGCAGCTTATCTAGCCTAGCGGGAGTAGAGACCCAGTACTTC. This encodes CASSLSSLAGVETQYF. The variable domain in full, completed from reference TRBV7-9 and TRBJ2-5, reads DTGVSQNPRHKITKRGQNVTFRCDPISEHNRLYWYRQTLGQGPEFLTYFQNEAQLEKSRLLSDRFSAERPKGSFSTLEIQRTEQGDSAMYLCASSLSSLAGVETQYFGPGTRLLVL.